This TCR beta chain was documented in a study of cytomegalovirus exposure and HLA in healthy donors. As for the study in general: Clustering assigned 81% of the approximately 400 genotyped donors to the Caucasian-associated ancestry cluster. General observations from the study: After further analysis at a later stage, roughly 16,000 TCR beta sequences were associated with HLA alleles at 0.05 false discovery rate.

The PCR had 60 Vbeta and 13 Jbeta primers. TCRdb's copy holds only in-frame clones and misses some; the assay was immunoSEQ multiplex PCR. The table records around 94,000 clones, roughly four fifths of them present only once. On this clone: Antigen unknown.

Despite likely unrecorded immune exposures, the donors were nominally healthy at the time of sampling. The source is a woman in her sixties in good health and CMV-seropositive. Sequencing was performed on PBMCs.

CDR3 loop: CASSVVAGESYNEQFF. In DNA, the CDR3 is TGTGCCAGCAGCGTAGTGGCGGGAGAGTCCTACAATGAGCAGTTCTTC. The V and J genes are TRBV9 and TRBJ2-1; 7 bases agree with TRBD2. The CDR3 extends over 16 amino acids. Germline CDR1 is SGDLS and CDR2 is YYNGEE. The V and J ends lost 0 bases and 1 base, in that order; junction bases with no gene match: 4.